This is a list of T cell receptor beta chains from one sample in a study of blood T cell repertoires in COVID-19. Sequencing used immunoSEQ multiplex PCR; TCRdb keeps in-frame clones, though not all of them. Of around 140,000 clones in the sample, over 75% were seen once. Specimen: peripheral blood. The receptors were gathered from a man in his 70s with acute or convalescent COVID-19. Each CDR3 is given with its conserved first and last residue. The D gene is left open where the match is weak. Rows may omit the clone size; those that give it use once, few, many or a size class.

V	D	size	J	DNA	CDR3
TRBV2	.	.	TRBJ1-5	TGTGCCAGCAGGGCCGCAGAAACCTTTAGCAATCAGCCCCAGCATTTT	CASRAAETFSNQPQHF
TRBV19	.	.	TRBJ1-5	TGTGCCACAAAACCTCTGGGAGGGGTCGGGAATCAGCCCCAGCATTTT	CATKPLGGVGNQPQHF
TRBV25-1	TRBD1	.	TRBJ1-4	TGTGCCAGCAGTTCCGACAGGGTCCTTGAAAAACTGTTTTTT	CASSSDRVLEKLFF
TRBV6-5	.	.	TRBJ1-4	TGTGCCAGCAGTTACTCGCAACAGGGCTACAATGAAAAACTGTTTTTT	CASSYSQQGYNEKLFF
TRBV6-5	.	.	TRBJ2-7	TGTGCCAGCAGTCCACGTGGCGGCCGCTATCACGAGCAGTACTTC	CASSPRGGRYHEQYF
TRBV12-3/TRBV12-4	TRBD1	.	TRBJ1-1	TGTGCCACCACAGGGGGCACTGAAGCTTTCTTT	CATTGGTEAFF
TRBV7-9	.	.	TRBJ2-1	TGTGCCAGCAGTCAGATTTCACCTGAGCAGTTCTTC	CASSQISPEQFF
TRBV6-5	.	.	TRBJ2-7	TGTGCCAGCGTCGGAGTGTATTTTACCTACGAGCAGTACTTC	CASVGVYFTYEQYF
TRBV28	.	.	TRBJ1-1	TGTGCCAGCACGGGGGTGAACACTGAAGCTTTCTTT	CASTGVNTEAFF
TRBV19	TRBD1	.	TRBJ2-7	TGTGCCAGTAGTCCCAGGGACAGTGTGGCCTACGAGCAGTACTTC	CASSPRDSVAYEQYF
TRBV19	.	.	TRBJ2-5	TGTGCCAGTACCCTAGGGGCTGCGAACCAAGAGACCCAGTACTTC	CASTLGAANQETQYF
TRBV15	.	once	TRBJ1-3	TGTGCCACCAGCAGAGACCCGACAGCCTCTGGAAACACCATATATTTT	CATSRDPTASGNTIYF
TRBV19	TRBD2	once	TRBJ2-7	TGTGCCAGTACCGGACTAGCGGGAGGGGGCTACGAGCAGTACTTC	CASTGLAGGGYEQYF
TRBV3-1/TRBV3-2	TRBD2	.	TRBJ2-7	TGTGCCAGCAGCCCTGTAGCGGGGGTCACCTACGAGCAGTACTTC	CASSPVAGVTYEQYF
TRBV3-1/TRBV3-2	.	.	TRBJ2-3	TGTGCCAGCAGCCTAAGAGGGAGGACGGGAGCAGATACGCAGTATTTT	CASSLRGRTGADTQYF
TRBV5-1	TRBD2	.	TRBJ2-5	TGCGCCAGCAGCTTGGTTCCCGCGGGGGGACAAGAGACCCAGTACTTC	CASSLVPAGGQETQYF
TRBV5-1	.	.	TRBJ1-1	TGCGCCAGCAGCGCTAATATGAACACTGAAGCTTTCTTT	CASSANMNTEAFF
TRBV19	TRBD1	.	TRBJ1-3	TGTGCCAGTAGTACCCCGGGACAGTACTCTGGAAACACCATATATTTT	CASSTPGQYSGNTIYF
TRBV15	.	.	TRBJ2-3	TGTGCCACCAGCAGAGATTTCGCCAGTTCTAGCACAGATACGCAGTATTTT	CATSRDFASSSTDTQYF
TRBV7-3	.	.	TRBJ2-4	TGTGCCAGCAGCAGAAGGGGCGTCCTAGCCAAAAACATTCAGTACTTC	CASSRRGVLAKNIQYF
TRBV19	.	.	TRBJ2-1	TGTGCCAGTACTGTACGGGGTGAGCAGTTCTTC	CASTVRGEQFF
TRBV18	TRBD2	.	TRBJ2-5	TGTGCCAGCTCACCACCTTTAGCGGGACTAGCGGGGGATGAGACCCAGTACTTC	CASSPPLAGLAGDETQYF
TRBV11-3	TRBD2	.	TRBJ2-7	TGTGCCAGCAGCTCCCCCGGTCGGGGGGACTATGGGAGCTCCTACGAGCAGTACTTC	CASSSPGRGDYGSSYEQYF
TRBV28	.	.	TRBJ1-2	TGTGCCAGCAGTGAGGACAGTAACTATGGCTACACCTTC	CASSEDSNYGYTF
TRBV6-5	TRBD1	.	TRBJ1-2	TGTGCCAGCAGCCCCGAGGGGGCGATCGGCTATGGCTACACCTTC	CASSPEGAIGYGYTF
TRBV7-9	TRBD2	.	TRBJ2-5	TGTGCCAGCAGCAGACTAGCGGGGCCGGAGACCCAGTACTTC	CASSRLAGPETQYF
TRBV9	TRBD2	.	TRBJ2-1	TGTGCCAGCAGCGTAGTCGGGGGGTCCTACAATGAGCAGTTCTTC	CASSVVGGSYNEQFF
TRBV29-1	TRBD1	.	TRBJ1-4	TGCAGCGTCGACGGGACAGGGGGTGAAAAACTGTTTTTT	CSVDGTGGEKLFF
TRBV29-1	.	.	TRBJ2-7	TGCAGCGTTGGGGGGACTTCCCTAGCCTACGAGCAGTACTTC	CSVGGTSLAYEQYF
TRBV3-1/TRBV3-2	.	.	TRBJ1-2	TGTGCCAGCAGTGGTTTCTCGAGTAACTATGGCTACACCTTC	CASSGFSSNYGYTF